This entry is about one T cell receptor beta chain. The antigen is undetermined. Germline V gene lookup returns CDR1 LGHNA and CDR2 YNFKEQ. Trimming left V 0 bases short and J 1 base short, with 9 bases between. This CDR3 spans 16 amino acids. Full-length variable regions came from constant-region reverse primers plus semi-nested Nested Universal Primer A PCR. TCRdb used MiXCR to reprocess the 5' RACE reads, holding one entry per CDR3 protein. The sample contains approximately 53,000 distinct CDR3 sequences, around 26% of which appear only once. Study-wide results and limits: In terms of TCR gene usage, tumor memory CD4+ T cells clustered together with blood and lymph node memory CD4+ cells, as well as with lymph node naive CD4+ cells. Tumor-infiltrating Treg TCR alpha and beta sequences overlapped most with tumor naive CD4+ T cells, then blood naive. The larger-cohort validation was restricted to a single TCR beta V-J rearrangement rather than whole repertoires.

The sequenced sample was tumor-infiltrating memory CD4+ T cells sorted from the breast tumor. The subset: memory CD4+ T cells, CD4+CD45RO+CD25-. The J gene is TRBJ2-2, the V gene TRBV4-2; unclear D gene. This TCR came from a female donor with breast cancer. The CDR3 sequence is CASSQEIAQNTGELFF. CDR3 nucleotides: TGTGCCAGCAGCCAAGAGATAGCTCAGAACACCGGGGAGCTGTTTTTT.